These 19 T cell receptor beta chains share one sample of origin, sequenced in a study of identical twins. TCRdb re-analysed the 5' RACE reads in MiXCR, keeping a single row per CDR3 protein. This sample has around 510,000 distinct CDR3 sequences; roughly an eighth occur once, and the top ten carry 0.8% to 1%. These data also formed part of another study, on yellow fever vaccine responses in identical twins.

Specimen: CD4+ T cells sorted from blood. Source of these receptors: a woman aged 18 to 35 in good health.

The chain joins TRBV3-1 to TRBJ1-6, with 8 positions matching TRBD1. V was clipped by 1 base and J by 7 bases; unmatched bases: 6. The CDR3 covers 16 residues. Germline V CDR1 and CDR2: LGHDT, YNNKEL (reference sequence). The DNA for the CDR3 is TGTGCCAGCAGCCAAGTTGCAGGGGGCTACAATTCACCCCTCCACTTT. Protein sequence: CASSQVAGGYNSPLHF. The full variable domain, rest sourced from reference TRBV3-1 and TRBJ1-6, is DTAVSQTPKYLVTQMGNDKSIKCEQNLGHDTMYWYKQDSKKFLKIMFSYNNKELIINETVPNRFSPKSPDKAHLNLHINSLELGDSAVYFCASSQVAGGYNSPLHFGNGTRLTVT.

This clonotype was seen a few times. The V call is TRBV11-2, the J call TRBJ2-3, with 12 bases identical to TRBD2. The CDR3 runs 20 residues. CDR1 SGHAT and CDR2 FQNNGV come from the germline V gene. J lost 2 bases, V lost 3 bases, and 15 bases had no gene match. CDR3 sequence: CASSFPRGLAGGIITDTQYF. CDR3 coding DNA: TGTGCCAGCAGCTTCCCTAGAGGCCTAGCGGGGGGGATAATCACAGATACGCAGTATTTT.

This clonotype appeared a few times. The gene calls are TRBV7-9 and TRBJ1-2; a weak D match, TRBD1 (5 bases). The germline V gene has CDR1 SEHNR and CDR2 FQNEAQ (reference sequence). CDR3 length: 13 amino acids. V was cut by 8 bases and J by 5 bases, with 15 bases left in between. The CDR3 DNA follows: TGTGCCAGCCGAGAGGGGACGGAGTATGGCTACACCTTC. Its translation is CASREGTEYGYTF.

This clonotype has ten or more counts. The chain carries TRBV18 and TRBJ2-6, with unresolved D. The CDR3 covers 15 residues. CDR1 and CDR2 (germline): KGHSH, LQKENI. The germline V and J ends were trimmed by 1 base and 4 bases, with 8 bases remaining between them. CDR3 in DNA: TGTGCCAGCTCACCACAGGTTACCGGGGCCAACGTCCTGACTTTC. It is translated as CASSPQVTGANVLTF. Based on the CDR3 plus reference TRBV18 and TRBJ2-6, the full variable domain is NAGVMQNPRHLVRRRGQEARLRCSPMKGHSHVYWYRQLPEEGLKFMVYLQKENIIDESGMPKERFSAEFPKEGPSILRIQQVVRGDSAAYFCASSPQVTGANVLTFGAGSRLTVL.

This clonotype has only a few counts. This chain connects TRBV7-2 to TRBJ2-2; perhaps TRBD2 as D (6 bases). V was cut by 4 bases and J by 5 bases, with 14 bases left in between. This CDR3 comprises 15 residues. Per germline, CDR1 SGHTA and CDR2 FQGNSA. CDR3 loop: CASSSGVAGTGELFF. The CDR3 DNA reads as TGTGCCAGCAGCTCGGGGGTGGCGGGTACCGGGGAGCTGTTTTTT.

This rearrangement joins TRBV7-6 to TRBJ2-1, with 11 bases identical to TRBD1. V trimming: 1 base; J trimming: 8 bases; junction bases outside the gene matches: 1. The CDR3 sequence is 14 residues long. Germline V CDR1 and CDR2: SGHVS, FNYEAQ. The CDR3 here is CASSLGTGGDEQFF. CDR3 nucleotide sequence: TGTGCCAGCAGCTTAGGGACAGGGGGCGATGAGCAGTTCTTC.

This clonotype was seen a few times. This chain connects TRBV18 to TRBJ2-3; unclear D gene. Germline loops: CDR1 KGHSH, CDR2 LQKENI. V dropped 2 bases and J dropped 4 bases, with 7 bases sitting between them. CDR3 length: 13 residues. DNA of the CDR3: TGTGCCAGCTCACCAAGACCTCCAGATACGCAGTATTTT. Protein product: CASSPRPPDTQYF.

The genes are TRBV15 and TRBJ2-1; 10 bases map to TRBD1. CDR3 length: 17 residues. V was pared by 1 base and J by 2 bases, with 5 bases of the junction left unmatched. CDR1 is LNHNV and CDR2 is YYDKDF in the germline V gene (reference sequence). CDR3 DNA: TGTGCCACCAGCAGAGCTGTGGGACAGGGGACCTACAATGAGCAGTTCTTC. Residues: CATSRAVGQGTYNEQFF.

This clonotype was counted a few times. The V gene is TRBV20-1, the J gene TRBJ1-4; 7 bases match TRBD1. This CDR3 is 15 amino acids long. The germline CDR1 and CDR2 sequences are DFQATT and SNEGSKA (reference sequence). Germline trimming cut 0 bases from V and 2 bases from J; bases unmatched to any gene: 3. DNA for the CDR3: TGCAGTGCTAGAGATAAAGGGGGCACTAATGAAAAACTGTTTTTT. Amino acid sequence: CSARDKGGTNEKLFF.

The chain joins TRBV7-3 to TRBJ2-5, with D possibly being TRBD2 (5 bases). CDR1 SGHTA and CDR2 FQGTGA come from the germline V gene. CDR3 length: 14 amino acids. V was shortened by 4 bases and J by 4 bases, with 13 bases between the two germline ends. CDR3 region: CASSSRARPETQYF. As DNA, the CDR3 is TGTGCCAGCAGCTCGCGGGCCCGACCAGAGACCCAGTACTTC.

This clonotype was picked up many times. This chain links TRBV7-2 with TRBJ2-1, with D unresolved. CDR3 length: 13 residues. V shed 1 base and J shed 7 bases, with 8 bases lying between them. Germline V gives CDR1 SGHTA, CDR2 FQGNSA. For the CDR3, the DNA is TGTGCCAGCAGCTTAGTGGACCGTAATGAGCAGTTCTTC. Its protein product is CASSLVDRNEQFF.

The rearrangement uses TRBV23-1 and TRBJ2-7, with a weak D call TRBD1 (5 bases). TRBV23-1 is treated as an ORF (open reading frame) with a function not yet certain. The CDR3 length is 14 residues. Trimming took off 2 bases at V and 5 bases at J, with 13 bases between the two ends. CDR3 residues: CASSQPRGSHEQYF. The CDR3 bases are TGCGCCAGCAGTCAACCAAGGGGTTCCCACGAGCAGTACTTC.

The chain joins TRBV20-1 to TRBJ2-7; D is unresolved. The germline V gene encodes CDR1 DFQATT and CDR2 SNEGSKA (reference sequence). The V and J ends lost 3 bases and 4 bases respectively, with 10 bases between them. The CDR3 sequence is 12 residues long. The chain's CDR3 is CSASNQEYEQYF. As DNA, the CDR3 is TGCAGTGCTAGCAATCAGGAATACGAGCAGTACTTC.

This clonotype was seen at least ten times. The CDR3 DNA is TGTGCCACCTTGGACAGGGGAAATCAGCCCCAGCATTTT. Its translation is CATLDRGNQPQHF. The chain combines TRBV6-2 or TRBV6-3 with TRBJ1-5; TRBD1 aligns across 9 bases. The J segment lost 4 bases and the V segment lost 10 bases, leaving 5 bases of the junction unmatched. CDR1 and CDR2 (germline): MNHEY, SVGEGT. CDR3 length: 13 amino acids.

This clonotype was seen more than once but under ten times. This chain uses TRBV7-9 with TRBJ2-3, with a tentative D call TRBD1 (6 bases). The V end lost 5 bases, the J end lost 3 bases, and 15 bases lay between the germline ends. Germline assignment: CDR1 SEHNR and CDR2 FQNEAQ (reference sequence). This CDR3 region has 15 residues. The DNA for the CDR3 is TGTGCCAGCAGCGGCCTCAGGGGTAAAACAGATACGCAGTATTTT. This translates into CASSGLRGKTDTQYF.

This clonotype was recorded at least ten times. The rearrangement joins TRBV4-1 to TRBJ1-3; possible D gene TRBD1, 5 bases. Germline V gives CDR1 MGHRA, CDR2 YSYEKL. The V end lost 1 base, the J end lost 2 bases, and 12 bases lay between the germline ends. CDR3 length: 16 amino acids. Written as DNA, the CDR3 is TGCGCCAGCAGCCAAGGCCTACGAGGGGCTGGAAACACCATATATTTT. It specifies CASSQGLRGAGNTIYF.

This clonotype was observed a handful of times. V is TRBV6-2 or TRBV6-3 and J is TRBJ2-7; 9 positions agree with TRBD1. After removal of 8 bases from V and 2 bases from J, the junction contained 4 bases not matched to a gene. Germline CDR1 MNHEY, CDR2 SVGEGT. CDR3 length: 13 amino acids. Written as DNA, the CDR3 is TGTGCCAGCCGGGACAGGGTACCCTACGAGCAGTACTTC. Protein product: CASRDRVPYEQYF.

This clonotype has more than one count but fewer than ten. V gene TRBV9 combines with J gene TRBJ2-3; unclear D gene. This CDR3 region has 14 residues. Germline CDR1 is SGDLS and CDR2 is YYNGEE. V lost 0 bases, J lost 2 bases, and 7 bases lay in between. The CDR3 loop reads CASSVGATTDTQYF. The CDR3 DNA follows: TGTGCCAGCAGCGTAGGGGCGACCACAGATACGCAGTATTTT.

This rearrangement joins TRBV7-6 to TRBJ2-1; no definite D call. Trimming removed 5 bases from V and 3 bases from J, with 8 bases in between. This CDR3 contains 13 residues. Germline V gives CDR1 SGHVS, CDR2 FNYEAQ. CDR3 coding DNA: TGTGCCAGCAGCCACGGAAGCTACAATGAGCAGTTCTTC. Its translation: CASSHGSYNEQFF.